This TCR beta chain was captured by sequencing in a study of blood T cell repertoires in COVID-19. The wider study: Collection of acute and convalescent COVID-19 samples took place in the United States, Italy and Spain.

TCRdb's table, derived via immunoSEQ multiplex PCR, lists solely in-frame clones and lacks some. This sample has tens of thousands of clones, with roughly 79% found just once. This CDR3 has 15 residues. Trimming cost V 6 bases and J 3 bases; bases outside gene matches: 7. Per germline, CDR1 SNHLY and CDR2 FYNNEI. The receptor was derived from an elderly man with COVID-19, enrolled during active disease. This chain connects TRBV2 to TRBJ2-5, with 10 bases fitting TRBD2. Sequencing was done on a sample of peripheral blood. The CDR3 DNA reads as TGTGCCAGCAGCCGAAGCGGGGGGGACAAAGAGACCCAGTACTTC. This gives the protein CASSRSGGDKETQYF.